Sequencing of this T cell receptor (beta chain) was carried out in a study of quantifying T cell responses using KT2 cells. Whole-study context: cDNA was made from DNase-treated RNA using alpha and beta constant primers. Whole-study results and caveats: KT2 sequences were detected down to about one KT2 cell per 100,000 PBMC. KT2 sequence counts showed saturation when very many KT2 cells were spiked in.

Points on this clonotype: Its antigen is currently unknown.

The cDNA 3' end received a ligated oligonucleotide with a UMI. The first PCR ran three to four cycles with an equimolar RC1.1 and RC1.2 beta primer mix. MiXCR, applied by TCRdb to the UMI-ligation and nested PCR reads, yields one record per CDR3 protein. The sample includes approximately 57,000 distinct CDR3 sequences, 10% to 15% of them seen just once. The CDR3 contains 14 residues. Germline V lookup: CDR1 SGHRS, CDR2 YFSETQ. V gave up 6 bases and J gave up 6 bases, with 19 bases separating them. The sample is PBMC spiked with counted cells of clone KT2. KT2 cells were mixed with fixed PBMC numbers at varying ratios.

The sequenced sample consisted of PBMCs spiked with cells of the T cell clone KT2. The genes are TRBV5-1 and TRBJ2-7, with D possibly being TRBD1 (6 bases). The sequence derives from a human donor. This chain's CDR3 is CASKSGGQGGEQYF. The CDR3 DNA reads as TGCGCCAGCAAGTCTGGGGGTCAAGGGGGCGAGCAGTACTTC.